Below are 30 T cell receptor beta chains sequenced from a single sample in a study of cytomegalovirus exposure and HLA in healthy donors (dated by TCRdb to about 2017). The library was prepared using the immunoSEQ multiplex PCR assay. The multiplex PCR relied on a mix of 60 forward primers for TCR Vbeta segments and 13 reverse primers for TCR Jbeta segments. TCRdb carries this immuneACCESS record with in-frame sequences only. Its versions omit some clonotypes, under half of them owing to an unresolved V gene in the studies checked, with the rest unexplained. The sample table shows over 85,000 clones, and approximately 87% are seen once. Jointly, the top ten make up 2.5% to 3% of the sample. Source material: PBMCs. All receptors come from a man between 35 and 55 years old in good health and CMV-seronegative.

This rearrangement joins TRBV9 to TRBJ1-6; D is uncertain. The V end lost 0 bases, the J end lost 9 bases, and 7 bases lay between the germline ends. The CDR3 runs 13 residues. Germline CDR1 is SGDLS and CDR2 is YYNGEE. CDR3 residues: CASSVDSGSPLHF. The CDR3 coding sequence is TGTGCCAGCAGCGTAGACAGCGGTTCACCCCTCCACTTT.

This clone appeared a single time. The chain carries TRBV10-3 and TRBJ2-2, with TRBD1 matching over 8 bases. V lost 0 bases to trimming and J lost 2 bases; unmatched junction nucleotides: 8. The CDR3 runs 18 residues. The germline V gene has CDR1 ENHRY and CDR2 SYGVKD. Here the CDR3 reads CAISESLVGQGNTGELFF. CDR3 bases: TGTGCCATCAGTGAGTCGTTGGTAGGACAGGGAAACACCGGGGAGCTGTTTTTT.

The chain couples TRBV11-3 to TRBJ2-2; a weak D match, TRBD1 (5 bases). Trimming left V 5 bases short and J 1 base short, with 11 bases between. Germline values: CDR1 SGHNT, CDR2 YENEEA. The CDR3 length is 15 residues. The CDR3 here is CASSQVTGNTGELFF. The CDR3 nucleotides read TGTGCCAGCAGCCAGGTCACAGGGAACACCGGGGAGCTGTTTTTT.

In the case of this clone: Distinct nucleotide sequences in the sample also encode this CDR3. The V call is TRBV18, the J call TRBJ2-3; D remains unclear. The CDR3 has 12 residues. Per germline, CDR1 KGHSH and CDR2 LQKENI. Trimming left V 3 bases short and J 5 bases short, with 6 bases between. The CDR3, as DNA: TGTGCCAGCTCACCCAGTGGAGATACGCAGTATTTT. Translating gives CASSPSGDTQYF.

The CDR3 region is CASSSRLAGGPGLPDTQYF. The CDR3 region has the DNA TGCGCCAGCAGCTCGCGACTAGCGGGGGGGCCTGGTCTGCCAGATACGCAGTATTTT. This chain joins TRBV4-3 and TRBJ2-3; 14 bases align to TRBD2. Germline V lookup: CDR1 LGHNA, CDR2 YSLEER. V shed 5 bases, J shed 4 bases, and the junction held 14 bases outside the gene matches. The CDR3 is 19 amino acids.

The chain links TRBV19 to TRBJ2-7; possible D gene TRBD2, 5 bases. The CDR3 spans 12 residues. In germline, CDR1 is LNHDA, CDR2 SQIVND (reference sequence). Trimming cost V 5 bases and J 3 bases, with 8 bases left between them. The CDR3 sequence is CASSPGDYEQYF. DNA of the CDR3: TGTGCCAGTAGTCCCGGGGACTACGAGCAGTACTTC. The full variable domain, completed using reference TRBV19 and TRBJ2-7, is DGGITQSPKYLFRKEGQNVTLSCEQNLNHDAMYWYRQDPGQGLRLIYYSQIVNDFQKGDIAEGYSVSREKKESFPLTVTSAQKNPTAFYLCASSPGDYEQYFGPGTRLTVT.

The rearrangement joins TRBV19 to TRBJ1-6; 10 bases map to TRBD1. Germline V gene sequence: CDR1 LNHDA, CDR2 SQIVND (reference sequence). This CDR3 contains 14 residues. The V and J ends lost 9 bases and 7 bases, in that order; junction bases with no gene match: 6. CDR3 region: CASQGQGVNSPLHF. Written as DNA, the CDR3 is TGTGCCAGCCAAGGACAGGGGGTCAATTCACCCCTCCACTTT.

This clone was counted a single time. This chain links TRBV19 with TRBJ2-7; D not resolved. CDR1 and CDR2 from the germline V gene are LNHDA and SQIVND (reference sequence). This CDR3 has 11 amino acids. With 5 bases removed from V and 3 bases from J, the gap between germline ends came to 5 bases. DNA for the CDR3: TGTGCCAGTAGTCCGGGCTACGAGCAGTACTTC. Amino acid sequence: CASSPGYEQYF.

J is TRBJ2-7 and V is TRBV12-5; 9 nucleotides match TRBD1. Germline loops: CDR1 LGHNT, CDR2 FRNRAP. V shed 4 bases, J shed 6 bases, and the junction held 10 bases outside the gene matches. The CDR3 covers 15 residues. As DNA, the CDR3 is TGTGCTAGTGGTTGGGGGGGACAGGGAGCCGGCGAGCAGTACTTC. Protein sequence: CASGWGGQGAGEQYF.

The V call is TRBV19, the J call TRBJ2-7; weak D call: TRBD2 (5 bases). V lost 3 bases to trimming and J lost 2 bases, with 17 bases between them. Germline CDR1 reads LNHDA; CDR2 reads SQIVND (reference sequence). The CDR3 sequence is 16 residues long. The CDR3 reads CASSIGSGIPPYEQYF. The CDR3 DNA reads as TGTGCCAGTAGTATCGGTTCCGGGATCCCCCCCTACGAGCAGTACTTC. The whole variable domain, remainder taken from reference TRBV19 and TRBJ2-7, is DGGITQSPKYLFRKEGQNVTLSCEQNLNHDAMYWYRQDPGQGLRLIYYSQIVNDFQKGDIAEGYSVSREKKESFPLTVTSAQKNPTAFYLCASSIGSGIPPYEQYFGPGTRLTVT.

The CDR3 protein is CASSQDRGVAGAYEQYF. The CDR3 DNA reads as TGCGCCAGCAGCCAAGATCGCGGGGTAGCGGGGGCCTACGAGCAGTACTTC. The chain has TRBV4-1 and TRBJ2-7, with 9 bases identical to TRBD2. This CDR3 comprises 17 residues. V lost 0 bases, J lost 2 bases, and 8 bases stayed unmatched. Germline assignment: CDR1 MGHRA and CDR2 YSYEKL.

This CDR3 reads CASSAPGTKNSNQPQHF. The CDR3 DNA reads as TGTGCCAGTAGTGCCCCCGGGACAAAAAATAGCAATCAGCCCCAGCATTTT. The chain carries TRBV19 and TRBJ1-5; possible D gene TRBD1, 6 bases. CDR3 length: 17 residues. Trimming left V 5 bases short and J 0 bases short, with 17 bases between. Per germline, CDR1 LNHDA and CDR2 SQIVND (reference sequence).

The chain uses TRBV12-5 and TRBJ1-5; D is uncertain. The ends were cut back, 1 base at V and 0 bases at J, with 10 bases in the middle. The CDR3 is 16 residues long. Germline V CDR1 and CDR2: LGHNT, FRNRAP. CDR3 bases: TGTGCTAGTGGTTTGGACAGCGGTAATAGCAATCAGCCCCAGCATTTT. It is translated as CASGLDSGNSNQPQHF.

V gene TRBV4-1 combines with J gene TRBJ1-5; tentatively, D is TRBD1 (6 bases). The CDR3 length is 15 residues. Trimming stripped 1 base from V and 4 bases from J, with 11 bases between. CDR1 and CDR2 (germline): MGHRA, YSYEKL. The CDR3 region has the DNA TGCGCCAGCAGCCAAGCCAGAGGGGGTAATCAGCCCCAGCATTTT. As protein: CASSQARGGNQPQHF.

The genes are TRBV6-5 and TRBJ2-3; TRBD2 matches 8 bases. Germline values: CDR1 MNHEY, CDR2 SVGAGI. V was clipped by 4 bases and J by 2 bases; unmatched bases: 5. This CDR3 contains 15 residues. CDR3 residues: CASSSGGGHTDTQYF. The CDR3 nucleotides read TGTGCCAGCAGTTCCGGCGGGGGGCACACAGATACGCAGTATTTT.

This chain connects TRBV5-1 to TRBJ2-7; 14 bases fit TRBD2. The V gene's germline CDR1 is SGHRS and CDR2 YFSETQ. There are 17 residues in the CDR3. The trim removed 5 bases at V and 0 bases at J, leaving 7 bases unmatched. The CDR3 reads CASSPGLAGADSYEQYF. The CDR3 nucleotides read TGCGCCAGCAGTCCGGGACTAGCGGGGGCCGACTCCTACGAGCAGTACTTC.

The genes are TRBV7-2 and TRBJ1-2; 12 nucleotides line up with TRBD1. The V gene end was trimmed by 0 bases and the J gene end by 7 bases; junction bases not matched to a gene: 6. Germline V gene sequence: CDR1 SGHTA, CDR2 FQGNSA. This CDR3 spans 16 amino acids. The CDR3 nucleotides read TGTGCCAGCAGCTTAGCGGGGACAGGGGGCATTAGTGGCTACACCTTC. It is translated as CASSLAGTGGISGYTF. The full variable domain, its missing parts supplied by reference TRBV7-2 and TRBJ1-2, is GAGVSQSPSNKVTEKGKDVELRCDPISGHTALYWYRQSLGQGLEFLIYFQGNSAPDKSGLPSDRFSAERTGGSVSTLTIQRTQQEDSAVYLCASSLAGTGGISGYTFGSGTRLTVV.

A word on this clone: An end of the junction differs from the germline gene, which may be a read error. J is TRBJ2-6 and V is TRBV7-9, with D possibly TRBD2 on 5 matching bases. From germline, CDR1 is SEHNR and CDR2 FQNEAQ (reference sequence). The CDR3 has 19 amino acids. The CDR3 protein is CSSSSTWGEVKSGANVLTF. DNA for the CDR3: TGTTCCAGCAGCTCGACCTGGGGAGAAGTCAAGTCCGGGGCCAACGTCCTGACTTTC.

The chain is built from TRBV6-5 and TRBJ1-5, with unresolved D. Germline assignment: CDR1 MNHEY and CDR2 SVGAGI. The CDR3 contains 14 residues. V lost 7 bases, J lost 0 bases, and 10 bases lay in between. The CDR3 reads CASTSGDSNQPQHF. In DNA form, the CDR3 reads TGTGCCAGCACATCGGGAGATAGCAATCAGCCCCAGCATTTT.

The rearrangement links TRBV15 to TRBJ1-1, with 8 bases fitting TRBD1. The CDR3 has 14 amino acids. With 5 bases clipped from V and 4 bases from J, the junction kept 6 bases outside the gene matches. Germline CDR1 LNHNV, CDR2 YYDKDF (reference sequence). DNA for the CDR3: TGTGCCACCAGCGAACAGGGGGGTGGCACTGAAGCTTTCTTT. Translation: CATSEQGGGTEAFF.

The rearrangement uses TRBV29-1 and TRBJ2-3; perhaps TRBD2 as D (6 bases). With 7 bases removed from V and 4 bases from J, the gap between germline ends came to 21 bases. The CDR3 totals 15 residues. Germline CDR1 and CDR2: SQVTM and ANQGSEA. CDR3: CSGRGGDLRADTQYF. CDR3 sequence (DNA): TGCAGCGGGAGGGGCGGGGACTTACGAGCAGATACGCAGTATTTT.

The CDR3: CASSLFQVPRRSGDNEQFF. CDR3 nucleotides: TGTGCCAGCAGTTTATTTCAGGTCCCCCGGAGGTCAGGTGACAATGAGCAGTTCTTC. The chain has TRBV27 and TRBJ2-1; possible D gene TRBD2, 5 bases. CDR1 and CDR2 (germline): MNHEY, SMNVEV (reference sequence). The CDR3 length is 19 residues. The V and J ends lost 1 base and 5 bases respectively, with 24 bases between them.

The J gene is TRBJ2-5, the V gene TRBV5-6; no clear D gene. The tail of the sequence fits TRBJ2-7 better, so the J call may be wrong. CDR1 is SGHDT and CDR2 is YYEEEE in the germline V gene. The CDR3 spans 11 residues. The CDR3 sequence is CASSSYYEQYF. The CDR3 DNA is TGTGCCAGCAGCTCCTATTACGAGCAGTACTTC.

The chain has TRBV5-1 and TRBJ2-5; TRBD2 matches at 13 bases. Germline values: CDR1 SGHRS, CDR2 YFSETQ. The ends lost 0 bases at V and 5 bases at J; junction bases unmatched: 4. CDR3 size: 16 residues. Written as DNA, the CDR3 is TGCGCCAGCAGCTTGGGGACTAGCGGGGGCAGGGAGACCCAGTACTTC. This sequence encodes CASSLGTSGGRETQYF.

The rearrangement joins TRBV7-9 to TRBJ1-6; 8 bases line up with TRBD1. Germline V gene sequence: CDR1 SEHNR, CDR2 FQNEAQ (reference sequence). After removal of 1 base from V and 0 bases from J, the junction contained 2 bases not matched to a gene. The CDR3 extends over 17 amino acids. The CDR3 coding sequence is TGTGCCAGCAGCTTAGAGGGACAGGTCTCCTATAATTCACCCCTCCACTTT. Residues: CASSLEGQVSYNSPLHF.

Comment on this clone: One junction end disagrees with the germline gene, perhaps due to a read error. The rearrangement joins TRBV7-2 to TRBJ1-1, with a tentative D call TRBD1 (6 bases). The CDR3 length is 12 residues. CDR1 is SGHTA, CDR2 FQGNSA, per germline. DNA of the CDR3: TGTGCCACGGGACATGGGCACACTAAAGCTTTCTTT. Translating it yields CATGHGHTKAFF. The full variable domain, its missing parts supplied by reference TRBV7-2 and TRBJ1-1, is GAGVSQSPSNKVTEKGKDVELRCDPISGHTALYWYRQSLGQGLEFLIYFQGNSAPDKSGLPSDRFSAERTGGSVSTLTIQRTQQEDSAVYLCATGHGHTKAFFGQGTRLTVV.

In its sample, this clone was seen a few times. CDR3 amino acids: CASSSQIGSGVVYGYTF. CDR3 DNA: TGTGCCAGCAGCTCCCAAATCGGGTCAGGGGTGGTCTATGGCTACACCTTC. This chain uses TRBV5-6 with TRBJ1-2; TRBD1 is a possible D gene (6 bases). Germline V gives CDR1 SGHDT, CDR2 YYEEEE. The V end lost 3 bases, the J end lost 4 bases, and 22 bases lay between the germline ends. This CDR3 spans 17 amino acids.

This clone was detected once. The chain recombines TRBV5-6 with TRBJ2-7; 7 nucleotides align to TRBD1. Germline CDR1 reads SGHDT; CDR2 reads YYEEEE. The V segment lost 6 bases and the J segment 2 bases; nucleotides outside the gene matches: 11. The length of the CDR3 is 15 residues. Written as DNA, the CDR3 is TGTGCCAGCAACCCGACCGGGACAGCCACCTACGAGCAGTACTTC. Amino acids: CASNPTGTATYEQYF. The entire variable domain, with the rest obtained from reference TRBV5-6 and TRBJ2-7, is as follows: DAGVTQSPTHLIKTRGQQVTLRCSPKSGHDTVSWYQQALGQGPQFIFQYYEEEERQRGNFPDRFSGHQFPNYSSELNVNALLLGDSALYLCASNPTGTATYEQYFGPGTRLTVT.

This sequence joins TRBV10-3 and TRBJ2-6, with D unresolved. Trimming left V 9 bases short and J 0 bases short, with 6 bases between. There are 13 residues in the CDR3. The germline V gene encodes CDR1 ENHRY and CDR2 SYGVKD. In nucleotides, the CDR3 is TGTGCCATGCAGGTCTCTGGGGCCAACGTCCTGACTTTC. Its protein product is CAMQVSGANVLTF.

This chain links TRBV6-6 with TRBJ2-5; 12 bases line up with TRBD2. CDR3 size: 15 residues. Per the germline V gene, CDR1 is MNHNY and CDR2 is SVGAGI (reference sequence). V shed 5 bases and J 6 bases; nucleotides not matched to a gene: 7. Here the CDR3 reads CASSPPSGGAKTQYF. The DNA of the CDR3 is TGTGCCAGCAGTCCACCTAGCGGGGGGGCGAAGACCCAGTACTTC.